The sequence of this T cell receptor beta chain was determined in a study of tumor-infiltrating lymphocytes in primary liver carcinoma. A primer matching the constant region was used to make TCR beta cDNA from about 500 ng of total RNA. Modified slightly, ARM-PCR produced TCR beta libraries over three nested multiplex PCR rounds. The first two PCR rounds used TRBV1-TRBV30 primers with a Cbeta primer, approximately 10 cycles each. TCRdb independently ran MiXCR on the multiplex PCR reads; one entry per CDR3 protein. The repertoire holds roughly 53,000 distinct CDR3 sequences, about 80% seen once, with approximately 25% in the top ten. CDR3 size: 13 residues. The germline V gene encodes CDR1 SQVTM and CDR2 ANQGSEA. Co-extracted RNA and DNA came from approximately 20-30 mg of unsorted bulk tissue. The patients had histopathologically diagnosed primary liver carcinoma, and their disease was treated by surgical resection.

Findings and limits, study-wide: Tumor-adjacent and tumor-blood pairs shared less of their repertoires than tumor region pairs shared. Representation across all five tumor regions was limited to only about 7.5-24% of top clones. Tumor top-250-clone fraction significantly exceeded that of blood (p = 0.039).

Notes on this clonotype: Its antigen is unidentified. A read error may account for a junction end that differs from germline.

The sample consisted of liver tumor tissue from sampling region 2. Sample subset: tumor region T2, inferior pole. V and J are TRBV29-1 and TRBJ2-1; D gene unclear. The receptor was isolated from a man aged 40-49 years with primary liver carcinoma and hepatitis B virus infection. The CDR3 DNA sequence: TGCAACGTTGCGGCAGATTGGATGGATGAGCAGTTCTTC. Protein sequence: CNVAADWMDEQFF.